The clone carrying this T cell receptor (beta chain) was recorded only once. Its target is not known. Only in-frame clones appear in the TCRdb table, and some are missing; sequencing was by immunoSEQ multiplex PCR. The data contain around 60,000 clones, about 93% of them seen just once; the ten biggest clones take up 25%. With 7 bases clipped from V and 5 bases from J, the junction kept 11 bases outside the gene matches. The CDR3 totals 15 residues. Patients who had autoimmune disease history or got systemic immunosuppression were left out. The entry originates in a study of OX40 agonist ivuxolimab in advanced cancers. Study as a whole: Those enrolled were approximately 87% male, with a mean age of roughly 62 years and ages from roughly 20 to 85. Study findings and constraints: At 0.1 to 3.0 mg/kg and by week 6, clonal expansion occurred in CD4+ and CD8+ blood T cells. Among T cells, CD8+ cells averaged more expanded clones than CD4+ cells.

V usage is TRBV23-1 and J usage is TRBJ2-1, with TRBD2 identical over 7 bases. TRBV23-1 is designated an ORF whose function remains uncertain. This clonotype originated in an adult with an advanced solid tumor such as melanoma, head and neck, liver or kidney cancer. The sample consisted of CD4+ or CD8+ T cells sorted from blood, taken in a trial of the OX40 agonist ivuxolimab. The CDR3 loop is CASTLGGNSNNEQFF. The CDR3 DNA follows: TGCGCCAGCACCCTGGGGGGGAACAGTAACAATGAGCAGTTCTTC.